This entry features one T cell receptor (beta chain) sequence. The antigen remains undetermined. These data originate in a study of cytomegalovirus exposure and HLA in healthy donors. Whole-study context: A prior analysis found some 110 million unique TCR beta sequences from around 190 million T cells.

PCR was performed using 60 Vbeta and 13 Jbeta primers. Generated by immunoSEQ multiplex PCR, the TCRdb table keeps only in-frame clones and is missing some. The profile shows roughly 160,000 clones, less than 80% of them singletons. Per germline, CDR1 SGHRS and CDR2 YFSETQ. V lost 1 base and J lost 4, with 15 bases in between. The CDR3 consists of 16 residues. Study-wide points: Prediction of most subjects' HLA-A and HLA-B alleles by TCR beta sequences was reportedly accurate. Usually a TCR sequence was rare, but some public TCRs were found in many donors. Apart from CMV serostatus, no immune exposure information was available.

The V gene is TRBV5-1, the J gene TRBJ2-1; possibly TRBD1 for D (6 bases). This TCR was recovered from a man aged 40-50 years in good health and CMV-seronegative. Material: PBMCs. In nucleotides, the CDR3 is TGCGCCAGCAGCTTGAGCCAGGGTCAGGGGTACAATGAGCAGTTCTTC. Its protein product is CASSLSQGQGYNEQFF.